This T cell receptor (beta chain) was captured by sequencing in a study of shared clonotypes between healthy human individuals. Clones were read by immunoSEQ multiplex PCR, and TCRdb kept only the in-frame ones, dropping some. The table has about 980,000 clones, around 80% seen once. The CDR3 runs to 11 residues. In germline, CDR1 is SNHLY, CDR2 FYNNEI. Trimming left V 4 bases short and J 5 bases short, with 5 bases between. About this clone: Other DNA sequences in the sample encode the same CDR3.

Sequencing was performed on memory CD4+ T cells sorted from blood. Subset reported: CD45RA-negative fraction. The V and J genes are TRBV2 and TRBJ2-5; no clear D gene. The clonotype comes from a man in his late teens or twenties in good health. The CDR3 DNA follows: TGTGCCAGCAGTGGCAGGGAGACCCAGTACTTC. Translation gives CASSGRETQYF.